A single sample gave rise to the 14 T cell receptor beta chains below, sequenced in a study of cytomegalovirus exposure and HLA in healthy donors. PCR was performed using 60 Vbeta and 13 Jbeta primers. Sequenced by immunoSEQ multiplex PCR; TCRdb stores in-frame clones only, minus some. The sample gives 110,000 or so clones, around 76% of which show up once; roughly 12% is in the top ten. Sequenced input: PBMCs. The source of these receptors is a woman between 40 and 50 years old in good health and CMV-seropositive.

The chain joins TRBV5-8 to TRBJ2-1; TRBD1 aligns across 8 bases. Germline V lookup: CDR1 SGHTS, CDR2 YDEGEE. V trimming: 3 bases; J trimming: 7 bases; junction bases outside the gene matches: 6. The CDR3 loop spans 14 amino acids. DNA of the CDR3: TGTGCCAGCAGCTACTGGACAGGGTCGAATGAGCAGTTCTTC. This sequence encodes CASSYWTGSNEQFF.

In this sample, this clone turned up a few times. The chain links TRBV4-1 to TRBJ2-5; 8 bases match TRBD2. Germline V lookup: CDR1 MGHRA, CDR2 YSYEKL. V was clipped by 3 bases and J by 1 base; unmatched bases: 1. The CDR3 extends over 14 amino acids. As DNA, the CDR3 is TGCGCCAGCAGCCAGCGGGGGGTCCAAGAGACCCAGTACTTC. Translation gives CASSQRGVQETQYF.

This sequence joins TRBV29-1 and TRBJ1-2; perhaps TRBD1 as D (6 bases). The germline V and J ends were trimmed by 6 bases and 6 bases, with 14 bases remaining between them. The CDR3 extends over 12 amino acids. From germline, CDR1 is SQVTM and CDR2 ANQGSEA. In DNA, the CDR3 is TGCAGCGTCGACAGGCTTCCCAATGGCTACACCTTC. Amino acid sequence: CSVDRLPNGYTF.

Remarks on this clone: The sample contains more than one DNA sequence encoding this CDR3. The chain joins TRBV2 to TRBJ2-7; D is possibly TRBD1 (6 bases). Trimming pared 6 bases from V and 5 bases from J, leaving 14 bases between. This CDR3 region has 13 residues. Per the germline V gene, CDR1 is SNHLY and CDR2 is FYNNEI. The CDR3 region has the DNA TGTGCCAGCAGCGGCCAACAGGGCCACGAGCAGTACTTC. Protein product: CASSGQQGHEQYF. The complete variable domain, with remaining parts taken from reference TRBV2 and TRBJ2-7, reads EPEVTQTPSHQVTQMGQEVILRCVPISNHLYFYWYRQILGQKVEFLVSFYNNEISEKSEIFDDQFSVERPDGSNFTLKIRSTKLEDSAMYFCASSGQQGHEQYFGPGTRLTVT.

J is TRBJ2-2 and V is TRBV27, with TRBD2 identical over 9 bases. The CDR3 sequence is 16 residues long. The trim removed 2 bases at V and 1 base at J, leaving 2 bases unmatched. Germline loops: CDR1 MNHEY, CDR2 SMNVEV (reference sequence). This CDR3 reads CASSLLAGMNTGELFF. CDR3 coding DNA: TGTGCCAGCAGTTTACTAGCGGGGATGAACACCGGGGAGCTGTTTTTT.

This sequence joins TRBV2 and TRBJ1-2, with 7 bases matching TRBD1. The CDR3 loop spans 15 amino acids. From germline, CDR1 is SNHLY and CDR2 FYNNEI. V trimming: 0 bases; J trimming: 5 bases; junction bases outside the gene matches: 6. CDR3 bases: TGTGCCAGCAGTGAAGCTGGCAGGGGGGATTATGGCTACACCTTC. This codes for CASSEAGRGDYGYTF.

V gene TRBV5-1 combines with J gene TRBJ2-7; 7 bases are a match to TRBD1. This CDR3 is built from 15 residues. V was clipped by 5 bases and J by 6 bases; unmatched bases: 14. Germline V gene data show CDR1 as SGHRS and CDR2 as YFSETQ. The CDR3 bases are TGCGCCAGCAGACCCCCCGGGACAGCCACCCTCGAGCAGTACTTC. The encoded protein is CASRPPGTATLEQYF.

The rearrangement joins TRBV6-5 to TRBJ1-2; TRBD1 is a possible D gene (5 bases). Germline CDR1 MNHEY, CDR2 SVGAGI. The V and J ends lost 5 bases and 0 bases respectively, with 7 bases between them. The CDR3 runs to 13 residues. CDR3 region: CASSRQPNYGYTF. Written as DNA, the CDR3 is TGTGCCAGCAGTAGACAGCCTAACTATGGCTACACCTTC.

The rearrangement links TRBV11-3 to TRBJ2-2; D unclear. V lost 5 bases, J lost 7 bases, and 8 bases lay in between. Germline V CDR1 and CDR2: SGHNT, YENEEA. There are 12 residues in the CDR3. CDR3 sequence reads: CASSRISGELFF. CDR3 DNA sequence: TGTGCCAGCAGCCGCATTAGCGGGGAGCTGTTTTTT.

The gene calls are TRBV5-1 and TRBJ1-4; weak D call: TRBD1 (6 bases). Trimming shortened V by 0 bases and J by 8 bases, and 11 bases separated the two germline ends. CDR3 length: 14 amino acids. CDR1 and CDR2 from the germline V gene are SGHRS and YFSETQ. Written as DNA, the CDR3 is TGCGCCAGCAGCTTGGAGAGGGGGGGAGAAAAACTGTTTTTT. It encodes CASSLERGGEKLFF.

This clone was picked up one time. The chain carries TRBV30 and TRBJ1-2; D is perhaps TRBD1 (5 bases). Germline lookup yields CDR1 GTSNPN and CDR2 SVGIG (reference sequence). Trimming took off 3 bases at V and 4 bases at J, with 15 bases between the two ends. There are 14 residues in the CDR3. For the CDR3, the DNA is TGTGCCTGGAGCGTAGGTGCAGGGCCCTATGGCTACACCTTC. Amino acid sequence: CAWSVGAGPYGYTF.

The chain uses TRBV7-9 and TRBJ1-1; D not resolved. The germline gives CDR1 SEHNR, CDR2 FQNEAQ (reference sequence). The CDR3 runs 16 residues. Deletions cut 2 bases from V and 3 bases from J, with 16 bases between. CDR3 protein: CASSLIRPSVHTEAFF. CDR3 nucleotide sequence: TGTGCCAGCAGCTTAATCAGGCCATCGGTGCACACTGAAGCTTTCTTT. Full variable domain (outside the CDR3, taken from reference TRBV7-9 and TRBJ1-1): DTGVSQNPRHKITKRGQNVTFRCDPISEHNRLYWYRQTLGQGPEFLTYFQNEAQLEKSRLLSDRFSAERPKGSFSTLEIQRTEQGDSAMYLCASSLIRPSVHTEAFFGQGTRLTVV.

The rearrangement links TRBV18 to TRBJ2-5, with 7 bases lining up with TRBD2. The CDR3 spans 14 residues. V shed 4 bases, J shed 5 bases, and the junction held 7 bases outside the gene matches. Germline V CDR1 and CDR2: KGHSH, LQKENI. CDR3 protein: CASSQMTSQETQYF. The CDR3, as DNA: TGTGCCAGCTCACAAATGACTAGCCAGGAGACCCAGTACTTC.

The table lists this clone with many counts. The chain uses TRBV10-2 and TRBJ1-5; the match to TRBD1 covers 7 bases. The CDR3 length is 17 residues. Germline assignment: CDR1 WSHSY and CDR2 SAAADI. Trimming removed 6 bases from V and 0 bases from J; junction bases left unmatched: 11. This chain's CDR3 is CASRRDLTGDSNQPQHF. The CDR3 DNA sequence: TGCGCCAGCAGGCGGGACCTTACAGGGGATAGCAATCAGCCCCAGCATTTT.